The 22 T cell receptor beta chains listed next were all sequenced from one sample in a study of blood T cell repertoires in COVID-19. The protocol was immunoSEQ multiplex PCR, while the TCRdb copy is restricted to in-frame clones and leaves out a portion. The sample consists of approximately 67,000 clones, about nine tenths of them appearing once. Sequences were obtained from peripheral blood. Source of these receptors: a man between 45 and 60 years old with active COVID-19.

This clone is medium-sized. The same CDR3 can be traced to other DNA sequences in this sample. The rearrangement joins TRBV7-9 to TRBJ1-1; TRBD1 matches at 8 bases. This CDR3 region has 13 residues. Germline lookup yields CDR1 SEHNR and CDR2 FQNEAQ (reference sequence). V dropped 5 bases and J dropped 8; count of bases not matched to a gene: 7. CDR3 DNA: TGTGCCAGCAGCCTAGGACAGGGCTCGGAAGCTTTCTTT. It encodes CASSLGQGSEAFF.

This clone was found a few times. V is TRBV4-1 and J is TRBJ1-5; D might be TRBD1 (5 bases). Germline CDR1 is MGHRA and CDR2 is YSYEKL. This CDR3 is built from 16 residues. Trimming removed 0 bases from V and 2 bases from J, with 11 bases in between. CDR3 nucleotides: TGCGCCAGCAGCCAAGAGGGCAGGGCGGGCAATCAGCCCCAGCATTTT. This encodes CASSQEGRAGNQPQHF.

CDR3 DNA sequence: TGCGCCAGCAGCGAAGGGGGGGTCCTAAACACTGAAGCTTTCTTT. Translation: CASSEGGVLNTEAFF. V usage is TRBV5-1 and J usage is TRBJ1-1; tentatively, D is TRBD1 (6 bases). Germline V gene lookup returns CDR1 SGHRS and CDR2 YFSETQ. This CDR3 region has 15 residues. V was cut by 4 bases and J by 2 bases, with 15 bases left in between. The full variable domain, with the rest looked up from reference TRBV5-1 and TRBJ1-1, is KAGVTQTPRYLIKTRGQQVTLSCSPISGHRSVSWYQQTPGQGLQFLFEYFSETQRNKGNFPGRFSGRQFSNSRSEMNVSTLELGDSALYLCASSEGGVLNTEAFFGQGTRLTVV.

The V and J genes are TRBV27 and TRBJ2-7; 10 nucleotides match TRBD2. J lost 5 bases, V lost 5 bases, and 9 bases had no gene match. The germline gives CDR1 MNHEY, CDR2 SMNVEV (reference sequence). The CDR3 consists of 15 residues. CDR3 loop: CASSNSSGSIHEQYF. The CDR3 coding sequence is TGTGCCAGCAGTAACTCTAGCGGGAGTATCCACGAGCAGTACTTC.

This chain joins TRBV7-9 and TRBJ2-1; 8 nucleotides agree with TRBD2. CDR1 and CDR2 (germline): SEHNR, FQNEAQ (reference sequence). With 5 bases clipped from V and 15 bases from J, the junction kept 9 bases outside the gene matches. The CDR3 extends over 12 amino acids. CDR3 protein: CASSQDLAGGFF. DNA of the CDR3: TGTGCCAGCAGCCAAGACCTTGCGGGGGGGTTCTTC. Supplemented by reference TRBV7-9 and TRBJ2-1, the full variable domain reads DTGVSQNPRHKITKRGQNVTFRCDPISEHNRLYWYRQTLGQGPEFLTYFQNEAQLEKSRLLSDRFSAERPKGSFSTLEIQRTEQGDSAMYLCASSQDLAGGFFGPGTRLTVL.

This clone showed up just once. The chain couples TRBV5-1 to TRBJ2-5; D is possibly TRBD2 (6 bases). Germline-derived CDR1 and CDR2 are SGHRS and YFSETQ. The germline V and J ends were trimmed by 7 bases and 4 bases, with 17 bases remaining between them. The CDR3 spans 14 residues. Here the CDR3 reads CASSDGMGGETQYF. The CDR3 bases are TGCGCCAGCTCTGATGGGATGGGGGGAGAGACCCAGTACTTC.

Comment on this clone: An end of the junction does not agree with germline; a read error may underlie this. The chain carries TRBV7-7 and TRBJ2-5; D might be TRBD2 (5 bases). In germline, CDR1 is SSHAT, CDR2 FNYEAQ (reference sequence). This CDR3 contains 14 residues. The CDR3 spells CASSVADLGGTQYF. The CDR3 DNA reads TGTGCTAGCAGCGTAGCAGATCTAGGAGGGACCCAGTACTTC.

The chain employs TRBV15 and TRBJ2-6; D is uncertain. Germline V CDR1 and CDR2: LNHNV, YYDKDF (reference sequence). The V end lost 3 bases, the J end lost 0 bases, and 9 bases lay between the germline ends. The CDR3 has 16 amino acids. The DNA of the CDR3 is TGTGCCACCAGCAGGTCTATTTACTCTGGGGCCAACGTCCTGACTTTC. This codes for CATSRSIYSGANVLTF.

The CDR3 loop reads CSVVRTGPPSSGGTEAFF. The CDR3 region has the DNA TGCAGCGTCGTAAGGACAGGGCCTCCATCGTCGGGGGGCACTGAAGCTTTCTTT. This chain joins TRBV29-1 and TRBJ1-1; TRBD1 aligns across 8 bases. Germline V gene lookup returns CDR1 SQVTM and CDR2 ANQGSEA. CDR3 length: 18 residues. Trimming took 6 bases from V and 4 from J; bases not matched to a gene: 22.

The rearrangement uses TRBV7-2 and TRBJ1-5; D call uncertain. The CDR3 has 16 residues. Per germline, CDR1 SGHTA and CDR2 FQGNSA. Trimming left V 2 bases short and J 2 bases short, with 13 bases between. As DNA, the CDR3 is TGTGCCAGCAGCTTATTCCTGGAGAGAGGCAATCAGCCCCAGCATTTT. The encoded protein is CASSLFLERGNQPQHF. The whole variable domain, filled in from reference TRBV7-2 and TRBJ1-5, reads GAGVSQSPSNKVTEKGKDVELRCDPISGHTALYWYRQSLGQGLEFLIYFQGNSAPDKSGLPSDRFSAERTGGSVSTLTIQRTQQEDSAVYLCASSLFLERGNQPQHFGDGTRLSIL.

The rearrangement uses TRBV5-5 and TRBJ1-2; D perhaps matches TRBD1 (6 bases). Germline loops: CDR1 SGHKS, CDR2 YYEKEE (reference sequence). Trimming stripped 4 bases from V and 5 bases from J, with 9 bases between. The CDR3 is 12 amino acids. CDR3 sequence (DNA): TGTGCCAGCAGCCAGACAGGTTATGGCTACACCTTC. Residues: CASSQTGYGYTF.

The rearrangement joins TRBV5-1 to TRBJ2-2, with D unclear. The V gene's germline CDR1 is SGHRS and CDR2 YFSETQ. The CDR3 runs to 14 residues. The V gene lost 0 bases and the J gene lost 0 bases, with 3 bases spanning the gap. For the CDR3, the DNA is TGCGCCAGCAGCTTGGCATCGAACACCGGGGAGCTGTTTTTT. Amino acid sequence: CASSLASNTGELFF.

The rearrangement uses TRBV24-1 and TRBJ2-1; no definite D call. V was clipped by 4 bases and J by 8 bases, with 5 bases between them. This CDR3 is 11 amino acids long. Looked up from germline, CDR1 is KGHDR and CDR2 is SFDVKD. The CDR3 DNA sequence: TGTGCCACCAGTGAGGCCTATGAGCAGTTCTTC. Encoded protein: CATSEAYEQFF.

This chain joins TRBV28 and TRBJ2-3, with a weak D call TRBD1 (6 bases). Germline V CDR1 and CDR2: MDHEN, SYDVKM. Trimming took off 3 bases at V and 3 bases at J, with 10 bases between the two ends. The CDR3 is 14 residues long. The CDR3 DNA reads as TGTGCCAGCAGTTTGACAGGAAGGACAGATACGCAGTATTTT. The encoded protein is CASSLTGRTDTQYF.

V gene TRBV4-3 combines with J gene TRBJ2-1, with 10 bases matching TRBD2. Germline CDR1 is LGHNA and CDR2 is YSLEER. This CDR3 comprises 15 residues. V dropped 2 bases and J dropped 5; count of bases not matched to a gene: 3. CDR3 DNA sequence: TGCGCCAGCAGCCAAAGTAGCGGGAGGCACAATGAGCAGTTCTTC. Translated: CASSQSSGRHNEQFF.

V is TRBV21-1 and J is TRBJ2-7; TRBD2, as called in the table, went unchecked against the DNA. TRBV21-1 is a listed pseudogene. The CDR3 runs 14 residues. The CDR3 protein is CASSPGGIIYEQYF. The CDR3 nucleotides are TGTGCCAGCAGCCCTGGCGGGATCATCTACGAGCAGTACTTC.

The V call is TRBV28, the J call TRBJ2-1; 7 bases agree with TRBD2. Germline lookup yields CDR1 MDHEN and CDR2 SYDVKM. The CDR3 contains 16 residues. V gave up 4 bases and J gave up 0 bases; unmatched junction bases: 6. The CDR3 sequence: CASSSRLASSYNEQFF. The CDR3 region has the DNA TGTGCCAGCAGTTCCAGACTAGCTAGCTCCTACAATGAGCAGTTCTTC.

The chain couples TRBV30 to TRBJ1-6; 8 nucleotides agree with TRBD1. J gave up 9 bases and V 3 bases, and 4 bases lay outside the gene matches. The CDR3 runs 13 residues. Germline V gene sequence: CDR1 GTSNPN, CDR2 SVGIG (reference sequence). CDR3 sequence (DNA): TGTGCCTGGAGGCGAACAGGGGGTTCACCCCTCCACTTT. Residues: CAWRRTGGSPLHF.

The gene calls are TRBV5-4 and TRBJ1-2; TRBD1 matches at 10 bases. J gave up 3 bases and V 0 bases, and 8 bases lay outside the gene matches. The CDR3 is 17 residues long. Germline CDR1 and CDR2: SGHNT and YYREEE (reference sequence). The CDR3 here is CASSLGQGAFLDYGYTF. Written as DNA, the CDR3 is TGTGCCAGCAGCTTGGGACAGGGGGCTTTTCTAGACTATGGCTACACCTTC.

This chain joins TRBV29-1 and TRBJ1-3; TRBD1 might be the D (6 bases). Germline CDR1 SQVTM, CDR2 ANQGSEA. Trimming took off 6 bases at V and 0 bases at J, with 12 bases between the two ends. There are 14 residues in the CDR3. In DNA form, the CDR3 reads TGCAGCGTGGGGGCAGCTAGCTCTGGAAACACCATATATTTT. Translated: CSVGAASSGNTIYF. The variable domain in full, with the rest retrieved from reference TRBV29-1 and TRBJ1-3, is SAVISQKPSRDICQRGTSLTIQCQVDSQVTMMFWYRQQPGQSLTLIATANQGSEATYESGFVIDKFPISRPNLTFSTLTVSNMSPEDSSIYLCSVGAASSGNTIYFGEGSWLTVV.

This clone was seen a single time. The chain combines TRBV19 with TRBJ1-5, with a tentative D call TRBD1 (5 bases). Germline values: CDR1 LNHDA, CDR2 SQIVND (reference sequence). Trimming stripped 7 bases from V and 5 bases from J, with 27 bases between. The CDR3 contains 18 residues. The CDR3 bases are TGTGCCAGTACTCCACTGGACGGAGGTCCGTCGGGGGATCAGCCCCAGCATTTT. Translating it yields CASTPLDGGPSGDQPQHF.

The rearrangement links TRBV5-4 to TRBJ2-5, with D maybe TRBD1 (8 bases). V lost 0 bases and J lost 5, with 17 bases in between. Per the germline V gene, CDR1 is SGHNT and CDR2 is YYREEE (reference sequence). The CDR3 is made up of 16 amino acids. In DNA form, the CDR3 reads TGTGCCAGCAGCTTGGGAACAGGGGGGGTTACGGAGACCCAGTACTTC. It yields the protein CASSLGTGGVTETQYF.